These T cell receptor beta chains were read from a single sample in a study of blood T cell repertoires in COVID-19. Assay: immunoSEQ multiplex PCR; the TCRdb copy retains only in-frame clones and omits some. The sample has approximately 11,000 clones; roughly nine tenths are singletons. Input material: peripheral blood. Receptors were obtained from an older woman with active COVID-19. Both conserved end residues are trimmed from each CDR3.

j_call	v_call	cdr3_length	cdr3_aa
TRBJ2-5	TRBV7-2	12	ASSLYSGFQTQY
TRBJ2-3	TRBV5-5	12	ASSLGGHTDTQY
TRBJ1-6	TRBV5-1	13	ASSSSQGNNSPLH
TRBJ2-5	TRBV7-3	14	ASSLSQGGIKETQY
TRBJ1-2	TRBV10-3	13	AISESEGRGYGYT
TRBJ2-2	TRBV9	12	ASSGTSPGGELF
TRBJ2-1	TRBV5-8	14	ASSLGTSGTDNEQF
TRBJ2-7	TRBV5-1	13	ASSKGTEVTYEQY
TRBJ2-1	TRBV19	13	ASSSGQGFFNEQF
TRBJ1-3	TRBV30	11	AWSFGQGNTIY
TRBJ2-5	TRBV5-4	15	ASSLGSRRGSLETQY
TRBJ1-5	TRBV2	14	ASSPGTGGRNQPQH
TRBJ2-3	TRBV24-1	14	ATSDTRQGGTDTQY
TRBJ1-2	TRBV5-1	12	ATSPEGPDYGYT
TRBJ2-3	TRBV15	14	ATSRTRLAGRDTQY
TRBJ1-2	TRBV19	13	ASTPEIGADYGYT
TRBJ2-1	TRBV6-1	13	ASSDGLGIGSEQF
TRBJ1-3	TRBV4-2	13	ASSLQGNAGNTIY
TRBJ1-3	TRBV7-6	14	ASSLNKGAAGNTIY
TRBJ1-2	TRBV9	11	ASSVVPGGGYT
TRBJ1-1	TRBV5-5	12	ASNPFTLATEAF
TRBJ2-7	TRBV20-1	9	SVPQGYEQY
TRBJ2-5	TRBV7-9	13	ASSLARKEGETQY
TRBJ1-4	TRBV15	17	ATSRSGTGFLKRNEKLF
TRBJ2-3	TRBV28	15	ASSGQGSGHSTDTQY
TRBJ2-1	TRBV4-1	14	ASSQADRALYNEQF
TRBJ2-3	TRBV5-6	11	ASRTSAGTTQY
TRBJ2-3	TRBV7-8	11	ASSNSGKGGGY
TRBJ1-2	TRBV2	12	ASNKKTVNYGYT
TRBJ2-1	TRBV25-1	14	ASSDYRGIAYNEQF
TRBJ2-1	TRBV3-1/TRBV3-2	11	ASSPTDTSGQF
TRBJ2-3	TRBV24-1	14	ATSDWDKLSTDTQY
TRBJ2-4	TRBV9	13	ASSVDGTSATIQY
TRBJ2-1	TRBV6-4	14	ASSDSPSGLYNEQF
TRBJ2-1	TRBV5-4	13	ASSPGLAGGDEQF
TRBJ1-2	TRBV6-5	13	ASNKDRGLFYGYT